The table lists the clone carrying this TCR beta chain with a count of one. Its cognate antigen is unknown. In the same sample, other DNA sequences code for this CDR3. This entry comes from a study of cytomegalovirus exposure and HLA in healthy donors. Broader study findings: Most observed TCR sequences were rare, whereas some public TCRs were detected in many donors. There were around 160 TCR beta chains listed as cytomegalovirus-associated. Within an earlier analysis, most TCR beta V segments proved productive either about 90% or about 30% of the time.

The study ran its PCR with 60 Vbeta and 13 Jbeta primers. Method: immunoSEQ multiplex PCR; TCRdb's copy keeps in-frame clones and lacks some. The sample includes over 150,000 clones, roughly 87% of them seen just once. Trimming took off 0 bases at V and 6 bases at J, with 13 bases between the two ends. This CDR3 has 15 amino acids. The germline CDR1 and CDR2 sequences are SGHDT and YYEEEE. The sequencing sample was made of PBMCs. The receptor's source is a girl in the first two years of life in good health and CMV-seronegative. The V and J genes are TRBV5-6 and TRBJ1-3, with D unclear. For the CDR3, the DNA is TGTGCCAGCAGCTTGGGAGGAGGAGGAGTAAACACCATATATTTT. This sequence encodes CASSLGGGGVNTIYF.